The sequence of this TCR beta chain was determined in a study of blood T cell repertoires in COVID-19. Some clones are missing from TCRdb's copy, which holds only in-frame ones; the method was immunoSEQ multiplex PCR. The sample records some 200,000 clones, 82% being singletons. The germline V gene encodes CDR1 SGHVS and CDR2 FQNEAQ. Deletions cut 7 bases from V and 0 bases from J, with 18 bases between. The CDR3 contains 17 residues. The sequencing sample was made of PBMCs or T cells enriched from blood (not recorded which). This chain links TRBV7-8 with TRBJ1-4, with D perhaps matching TRBD1 (5 bases). The sequence came from a woman aged 60-75 years with acute COVID-19. The CDR3: CASTLLGRGATNEKLFF. The CDR3 DNA is TGTGCCAGCACCCTCCTTGGGAGGGGTGCAACTAATGAAAAACTGTTTTTT.